This TCR beta chain was recorded in a study of technical replicates of blood from a handful of donors (dated by TCRdb to about 2017). Trimming takes 4 bases off V and 3 bases off J; junction bases not matched to a gene: 5. Taken from cysteine to phenylalanine, the CDR3 has 15 residues. This entry keeps only the CDR3 DNA: 45 bases, framed from base 1. In the germline V gene, CDR1 corresponds to SGDLS and CDR2 to YYNGEE. As to this clone: Which antigen it targets is not known. Base qualities are not at hand, and no much larger clone is one base apart.

The library came from the immunoSEQ multiplex PCR assay. This immuneACCESS table, as held by TCRdb, lists in-frame sequences with V and J called but not all clones. Of the missing ones, under half trace to an unresolved V gene in checked studies; the others have no known cause. The sample table lists 53,000 or so clones, roughly 95% of them with a count of one. The ten largest clones add up to 4.2% of the sample. This clonotype was sampled from a human donor in good health. Some clones in this sample may be carry-over from other donors' samples. The rearrangement joined TRBV9 to TRBJ2-2; 8 bases in between match TRBD1. Specimen: PBMCs. The sequenced DNA: TGTGCCAGCAGCTTTCAGGGGGCGGACACCGGGGAGCTGTTTTTT. It translates to CASSFQGADTGELFF.